This entry features one TCR beta chain sequence. Collection of lesional scalp punch biopsies and peripheral blood was performed in alopecia areata patients. These data are taken from a study of CD8+ T cells in alopecia areata. Germline CDR1 is SEHNR and CDR2 is FQNEAQ (reference sequence). This CDR3 has 13 residues. Trimming removed 5 bases from V and 6 bases from J, with 13 bases in between. cDNA serving as the sequencing template came from extracted, reverse transcribed RNA. Assay used: immunoSEQ multiplex PCR; TCRdb lists only in-frame clones, some missing. The sample carries 110,000 or so clones, more than 30% recorded once.

Sequencing was done on a sample of CD4+ T cells sorted from blood. The TCR originated in a human donor with alopecia areata. J is TRBJ2-5 and V is TRBV7-9; TRBD2 might be the D (6 bases). The CDR3 reads CASSGSGRQTQYF. CDR3 in DNA: TGTGCCAGCAGCGGGAGTGGGAGGCAGACCCAGTACTTC.